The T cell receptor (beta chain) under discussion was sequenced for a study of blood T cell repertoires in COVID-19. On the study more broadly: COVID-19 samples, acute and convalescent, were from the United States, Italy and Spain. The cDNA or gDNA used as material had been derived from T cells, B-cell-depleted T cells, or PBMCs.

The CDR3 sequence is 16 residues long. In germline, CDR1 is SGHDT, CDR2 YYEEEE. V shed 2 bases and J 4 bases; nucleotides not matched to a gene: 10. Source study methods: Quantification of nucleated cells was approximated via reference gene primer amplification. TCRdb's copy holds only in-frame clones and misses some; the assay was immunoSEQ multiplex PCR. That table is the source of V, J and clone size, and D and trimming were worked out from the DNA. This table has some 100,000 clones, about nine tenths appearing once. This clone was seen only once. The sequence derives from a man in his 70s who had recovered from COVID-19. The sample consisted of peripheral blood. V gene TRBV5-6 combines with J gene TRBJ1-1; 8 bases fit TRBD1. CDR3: CASSFFRGRMSTEAFF. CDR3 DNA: TGTGCCAGCAGCTTCTTCAGGGGGCGAATGAGCACTGAAGCTTTCTTT.